The 10 T cell receptor beta chains in this list originate from one sample, sequenced in a study of shared clonotypes between healthy human individuals. Profiling relied on immunoSEQ multiplex PCR, and the TCRdb table lists in-frame clones only, not all of them. The sample has about 2 million clones; around 96% are singletons. Naive-designated CD8 cells lacked CD45RO, were positively enriched for CCR7, and omitted terminally differentiated effector memory CD45RA+ cells. The sequencing sample was made of naive CD8+ T cells sorted from blood. The receptors here all came from a man between 18 and 29 years old in good health.

The chain uses TRBV19 and TRBJ1-2; the D is unclear. Germline assignment: CDR1 LNHDA and CDR2 SQIVND (reference sequence). The CDR3 has 14 residues. Deletions cut 3 bases from V and 4 bases from J, with 12 bases between. The CDR3 region is CASSIPGPLYGYTF. CDR3 in DNA: TGTGCCAGTAGTATTCCCGGTCCTCTCTATGGCTACACCTTC.

The chain uses TRBV5-4 and TRBJ1-2; D gene unclear. The CDR3 has 15 residues. The germline CDR1 and CDR2 sequences are SGHNT and YYREEE (reference sequence). V lost 0 bases to trimming and J lost 1 base, with 10 bases between them. CDR3 loop: CASSLVGPFNYGYTF. Here the CDR3 DNA reads TGTGCCAGCAGCTTGGTAGGGCCATTTAACTATGGCTACACCTTC.

The genes are TRBV5-6 and TRBJ2-7; tentative D call: TRBD1 (6 bases). Germline V gene data show CDR1 as SGHDT and CDR2 as YYEEEE. V was clipped by 4 bases and J by 3 bases, with 14 bases between them. This CDR3 has 14 residues. DNA of the CDR3: TGTGCCAGCAGCGATGGACAGATGATCTACGAGCAGTACTTC. As protein: CASSDGQMIYEQYF.

This clone was found once. Other DNA sequences within the sample encode an identical CDR3. The chain has TRBV4-1 and TRBJ2-5; D not certain. Deletions cut 0 bases from V and 3 bases from J, with 5 bases between. CDR3 size: 13 residues. The germline V gene has CDR1 MGHRA and CDR2 YSYEKL. CDR3 coding DNA: TGCGCCAGCAGCCAAGACTTGGAAGAGACCCAGTACTTC. This gives the protein CASSQDLEETQYF.

V and J are TRBV7-9 and TRBJ1-2; no reliable D call. The CDR3 spans 13 residues. V lost 3 bases and J 9 bases, leaving 14 bases between the germline ends. Germline V gives CDR1 SEHNR, CDR2 FQNEAQ (reference sequence). The CDR3 sequence is CASSFVYGESYTF. The CDR3 coding sequence is TGTGCCAGCAGCTTCGTGTATGGGGAGAGCTACACCTTC.

The chain combines TRBV30 with TRBJ1-5; D is unresolved. The ends were cut back, 4 bases at V and 1 base at J, with 8 bases in the middle. The CDR3 runs 13 residues. Germline V CDR1 and CDR2: GTSNPN, SVGIG (reference sequence). The DNA of the CDR3 is TGTGCCTGGAATCGGATCAGCAATCAGCCCCAGCATTTT. Translation: CAWNRISNQPQHF.

The chain uses TRBV27 and TRBJ1-6; 8 positions match TRBD1. Germline V lookup: CDR1 MNHEY, CDR2 SMNVEV (reference sequence). V shed 2 bases, J shed 7 bases, and the junction held 13 bases outside the gene matches. The CDR3 loop spans 18 amino acids. CDR3 residues: CASSLLGPGQGENSPLHF. The CDR3 bases are TGTGCCAGCAGTTTACTCGGCCCCGGACAGGGCGAGAATTCACCCCTCCACTTT.

The J gene is TRBJ2-7, the V gene TRBV14; 11 positions agree with TRBD1. After removal of 4 bases from V and 2 bases from J, the junction contained 10 bases not matched to a gene. The CDR3 has 17 amino acids. The germline V gene has CDR1 SGHDN and CDR2 FVKESK. CDR3 region: CASSPSWGTGGAYEQYF. CDR3 bases: TGTGCCAGCAGCCCCTCGTGGGGGACAGGGGGAGCCTACGAGCAGTACTTC.

This chain links TRBV5-1 with TRBJ2-5; D is perhaps TRBD2 (6 bases). V lost 4 bases to trimming and J lost 5 bases, with 18 bases between them. The germline V gene has CDR1 SGHRS and CDR2 YFSETQ. This CDR3 has 15 amino acids. The chain's CDR3 is CASSLRTSGGETQYF. The CDR3 bases are TGCGCCAGCAGCCTTAGGACATCCGGAGGGGAGACCCAGTACTTC. Combining the CDR3 with reference TRBV5-1 and TRBJ2-5 gives the whole variable domain KAGVTQTPRYLIKTRGQQVTLSCSPISGHRSVSWYQQTPGQGLQFLFEYFSETQRNKGNFPGRFSGRQFSNSRSEMNVSTLELGDSALYLCASSLRTSGGETQYFGPGTRLLVL.

J is TRBJ2-5 and V is TRBV25-1; D is perhaps TRBD2 (5 bases). V lost 4 bases, J lost 5 bases, and 8 bases lay in between. Germline V gives CDR1 MGHDK, CDR2 SYGVNS. The length of the CDR3 is 12 residues. The CDR3 sequence is CASSAGEETQYF. CDR3 DNA: TGTGCCAGCAGTGCTGGGGAGGAGACCCAGTACTTC.